This T cell receptor beta chain was observed in a study of blood T cell repertoires in COVID-19. Measured with immunoSEQ multiplex PCR; TCRdb has only the in-frame clones, and not every one. The sample gives fewer than 200,000 clones, 75% to 95% of which show up once; around 0.5% is in the top ten. CDR1 is WSHSY, CDR2 SAAADI, per germline. Deletions cut 2 bases from V and 6 bases from J, with 11 bases between. The CDR3 contains 13 residues. Material for sequencing was peripheral blood. The clonotype originates from a man between 45 and 60 years old with acute or convalescent COVID-19. This chain connects TRBV10-2 to TRBJ2-7, with a weak D call TRBD1 (6 bases). CDR3 sequence (DNA): TGCGCCAGCAGTGAGACCCGGGACACCGAGCAGTACTTC. Translating it yields CASSETRDTEQYF.